One TCR beta chain is described in this entry. Its target is unknown. This CDR3 has 15 residues. Unmatched junction bases numbered 6, after V lost 6 bases and J lost 6 bases. Germline CDR1 and CDR2: MDHEN and SYDVKM. This specimen comes from a study of OX40 agonist ivuxolimab in advanced cancers. Overall study context: The eligibility criteria allowed prior anti-PD-1, anti-PD-L1 or anti-CTLA-4 therapy, and 40% had some.

This table comes from immunoSEQ multiplex PCR, and its TCRdb copy is limited to in-frame clones, with some not included. The sample consists of some 85,000 clones, around 90% of them appearing once. Study-wide results and caveats: Relatively little clonal expansion, among the lowest observed, appeared in partial responders at 0.1-3.0 mg/kg.

The material sequenced was CD4+ or CD8+ T cells sorted from blood, taken in a trial of the OX40 agonist ivuxolimab. This receptor was obtained from an adult with an advanced solid tumor such as melanoma, head and neck, liver or kidney cancer. The chain links TRBV28 to TRBJ2-1, with 12 bases lining up with TRBD2. The CDR3 nucleotides are TGTGCCAGCAGCCTACTAGCGGGAGGACCCAATGAGCAGTTCTTC. Its protein product is CASSLLAGGPNEQFF.